This TCR beta chain was captured in a study of blood T cell repertoires in COVID-19. Study at large: COVID-19 samples from acute and convalescent phases originated in the United States, Italy and Spain.

V lost 2 bases and J lost 0, with 27 bases in between. Germline CDR1 LGHDT, CDR2 YNNKEL (reference sequence). This CDR3 comprises 21 residues. Here immunoSEQ multiplex PCR was the method, and the copy in TCRdb shows in-frame clones only, minus some. The sample comprises some 280,000 clones, roughly 88% of which are singletons, and less than 3% rests with the top ten. V usage is TRBV3-1 (or the pseudogene TRBV3-2) and J usage is TRBJ2-3, with D maybe TRBD1 (6 bases). The sequenced sample consisted of peripheral blood. This receptor was identified in a woman aged 25-40 years with active or convalescent COVID-19. The CDR3 bases are TGTGCCAGCAGCCAAAGGGCTCTGGGGGCCCTATCCCTTACTAGCACAGATACGCAGTATTTT. It encodes CASSQRALGALSLTSTDTQYF.